This T cell receptor beta chain was sequenced in a study of T cell repertoires in cytomegalovirus infection. Study summary: Carrying CMV and the relevant HLA type showed in public TCR beta signatures. Study-level points and caveats: Cumulative public TCR beta family frequency identified carriers of CMV plus the relevant HLA. Ex vivo, HLA-C-restricted CMV-specific TCR beta clonotypes prevailed over the rest of the response.

In TCRdb, the reads were re-called with MiXCR into one record per CDR3 protein. The data contain approximately 120,000 distinct CDR3 sequences, around 29% of them singletons. CDR3 size: 15 residues. In germline, CDR1 is MGHRA, CDR2 YSYEKL. Trimming removed 4 bases from V and 4 bases from J, with 13 bases in between. Concerning this clonotype itself: Its antigen is unidentified.

This receptor was obtained from a human donor in good health (CMV status not recorded). Some clones in this sample may be carry-over from other donors' samples. The sequenced sample was CD8+ T cells from cultured PBMCs, obtained from culture after CMV antigen stimulation. The rearrangement links TRBV4-1 to TRBJ1-4, with D perhaps TRBD1 (6 bases). CDR3 in DNA: TGCGCCAGCAGCCTTGCAGGGGTCCTTAATGAAAAACTGTTTTTT. It translates to CASSLAGVLNEKLFF.